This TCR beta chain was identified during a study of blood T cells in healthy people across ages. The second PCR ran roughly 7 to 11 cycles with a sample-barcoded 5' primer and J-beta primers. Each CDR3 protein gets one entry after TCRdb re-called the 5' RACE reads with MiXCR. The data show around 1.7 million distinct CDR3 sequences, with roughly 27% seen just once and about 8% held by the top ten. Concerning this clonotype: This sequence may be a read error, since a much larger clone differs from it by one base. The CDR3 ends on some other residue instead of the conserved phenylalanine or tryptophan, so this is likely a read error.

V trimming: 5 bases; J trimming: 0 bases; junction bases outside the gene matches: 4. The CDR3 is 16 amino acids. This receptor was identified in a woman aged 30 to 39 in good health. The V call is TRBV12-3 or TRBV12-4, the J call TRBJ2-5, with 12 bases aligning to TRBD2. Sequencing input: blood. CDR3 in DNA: TGTGCCAGCAGTATAGGACTAGCGGGGTACCAAGAGACCCAGTACTTA. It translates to CASSIGLAGYQETQYL.